Described below is a single T cell receptor (beta chain) sequence and its context. This clone was observed a handful of times. What this receptor recognizes is not known. No base-level quality is on record; no much larger clone is a single base apart. Donors were patients with melanoma. This specimen belongs to a study of CD4+ T cells in melanoma (dated by TCRdb to between 2021 and 2023). Context from the whole study: Neoantigen-specific CD4+ T cells in human melanoma were what the study investigated.

Preparation of the library involved the immunoSEQ multiplex PCR assay. TCRdb took over this immuneACCESS table, retaining in-frame rearrangements with V and J assigned. Such tables are incomplete; in checked studies, under half of the missing clones stem from an unresolved V gene, and the remainder is unexplained. This sample lists over 100,000 clones; about nine tenths were detected once. The top ten clonotypes cover roughly 3.5% of the sample. Overall study outcomes, separate from this receptor: Neoantigen-specific CD4+ T cells in melanoma were reported to have a range of differentiation states. Neoantigen-specific CD4+ T cells were reported to be correlated with the function of CD8+ T cells, macrophages and B cells.

Reading from cysteine to phenylalanine, the CDR3 counts 16 amino acids. Only CDR3 DNA remains: 48 bases, in frame from the first base. The receptor comes from a human donor with melanoma. The material sequenced was peripheral blood. This receptor chain uses TRBV21-1 and TRBJ2-3; the D call of TRBD1 is as the table states it, not checked on the DNA. TRBV21-1 is a pseudogene. Here the CDR3 is given as CASSKGREQGTDTQYF. The DNA reads as follows: TGTGCCAGCAGCAAAGGAAGAGAACAGGGGACAGATACGCAGTATTTT.